This T cell receptor beta chain was documented in a study of blood T cells in healthy people across ages. The germline V and J ends were trimmed by 4 bases and 4 bases, with 11 bases remaining between them. The CDR3 sequence is 14 residues long. Germline-derived CDR1 and CDR2 are SGHRS and YFSETQ. PCR was performed a second time for about 7 to 11 cycles using a sample-barcoded 5' primer and a J-beta primer mix. TCRdb reprocessed the 5' RACE reads via MiXCR and lists one record per CDR3 protein. This table has 780,000 or so distinct CDR3 sequences, 20% to 25% appearing once. In this sample, this clonotype turned up a few times. This same sample was also part of a study on T cells of mothers and their children.

This chain links TRBV5-1 with TRBJ1-4; TRBD1 might be the D (5 bases). The sequenced material came from blood. This clonotype was obtained from a boy aged 5-17 years in good health. CDR3 DNA: TGCGCCAGCAGCGGGGACGGAGTTAATGAAAAACTGTTTTTT. It encodes CASSGDGVNEKLFF.